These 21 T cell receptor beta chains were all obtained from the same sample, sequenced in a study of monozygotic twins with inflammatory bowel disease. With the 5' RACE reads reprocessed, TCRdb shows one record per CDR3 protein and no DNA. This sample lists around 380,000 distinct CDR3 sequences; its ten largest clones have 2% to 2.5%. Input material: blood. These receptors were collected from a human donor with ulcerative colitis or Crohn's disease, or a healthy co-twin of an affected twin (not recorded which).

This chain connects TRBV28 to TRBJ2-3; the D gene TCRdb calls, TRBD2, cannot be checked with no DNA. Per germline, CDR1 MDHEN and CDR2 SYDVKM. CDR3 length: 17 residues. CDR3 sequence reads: CASSLGTPGLPTDTQYF.

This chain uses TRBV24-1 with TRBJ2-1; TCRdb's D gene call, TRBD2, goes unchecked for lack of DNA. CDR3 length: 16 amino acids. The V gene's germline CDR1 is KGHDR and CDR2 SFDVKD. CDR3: CATSDRLLAGGNEQFF.

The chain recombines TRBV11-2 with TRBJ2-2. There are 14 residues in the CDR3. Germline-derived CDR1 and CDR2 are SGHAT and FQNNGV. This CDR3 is CASSFQANTGELFF.

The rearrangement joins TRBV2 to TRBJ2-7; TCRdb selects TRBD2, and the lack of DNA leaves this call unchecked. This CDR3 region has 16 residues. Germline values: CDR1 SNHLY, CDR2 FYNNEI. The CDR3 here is CASRTSGGGLQYEQYF.

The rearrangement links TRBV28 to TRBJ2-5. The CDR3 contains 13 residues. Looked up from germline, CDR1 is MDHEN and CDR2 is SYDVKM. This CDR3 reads CASSLDGWGTQYF.

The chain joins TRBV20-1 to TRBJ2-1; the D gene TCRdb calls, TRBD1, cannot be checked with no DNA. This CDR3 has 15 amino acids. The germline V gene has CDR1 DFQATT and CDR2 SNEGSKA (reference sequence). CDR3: CSARDSQRGGNEQFF.

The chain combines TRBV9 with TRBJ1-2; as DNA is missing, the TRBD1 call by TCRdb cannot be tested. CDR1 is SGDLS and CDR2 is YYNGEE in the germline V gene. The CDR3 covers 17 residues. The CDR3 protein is CASSAWGWGQGLYGYTF.

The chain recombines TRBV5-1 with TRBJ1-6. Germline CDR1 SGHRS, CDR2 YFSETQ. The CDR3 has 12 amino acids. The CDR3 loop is CASSLDRTPLHF.

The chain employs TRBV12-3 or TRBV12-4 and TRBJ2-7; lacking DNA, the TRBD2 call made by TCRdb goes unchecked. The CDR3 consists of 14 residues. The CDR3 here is CASSPGQGRAEQYF.

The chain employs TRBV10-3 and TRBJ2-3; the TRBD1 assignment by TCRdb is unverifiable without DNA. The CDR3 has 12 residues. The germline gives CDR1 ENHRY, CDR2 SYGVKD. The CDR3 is CAIAGDSDYRSF.

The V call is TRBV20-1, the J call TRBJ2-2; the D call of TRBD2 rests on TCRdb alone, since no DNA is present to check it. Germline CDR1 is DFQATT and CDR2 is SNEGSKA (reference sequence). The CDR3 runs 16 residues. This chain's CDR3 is CSAGGGGTAGPGELFF.

The chain's CDR3 is CSAIPRTALSYEQYF. The chain joins TRBV20-1 to TRBJ2-7; TCRdb's D gene call, TRBD1, goes unchecked for lack of DNA. This CDR3 has 15 residues. Germline V gene data show CDR1 as DFQATT and CDR2 as SNEGSKA (reference sequence).

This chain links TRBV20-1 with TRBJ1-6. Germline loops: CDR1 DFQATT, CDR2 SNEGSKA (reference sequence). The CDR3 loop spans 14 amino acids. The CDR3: CSASLRDYNSPLHF.

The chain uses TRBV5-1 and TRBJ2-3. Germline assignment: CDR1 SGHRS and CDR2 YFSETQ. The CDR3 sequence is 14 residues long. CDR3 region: CASSSLDHTDTQYF.

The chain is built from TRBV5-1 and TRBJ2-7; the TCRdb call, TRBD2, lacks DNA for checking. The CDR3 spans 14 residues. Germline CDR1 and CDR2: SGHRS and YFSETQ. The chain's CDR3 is CASSATSGSYEQYF.

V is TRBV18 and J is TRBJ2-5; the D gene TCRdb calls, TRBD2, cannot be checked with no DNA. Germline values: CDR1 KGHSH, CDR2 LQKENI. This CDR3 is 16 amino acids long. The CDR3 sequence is CASSPRAAGTQETQYF.

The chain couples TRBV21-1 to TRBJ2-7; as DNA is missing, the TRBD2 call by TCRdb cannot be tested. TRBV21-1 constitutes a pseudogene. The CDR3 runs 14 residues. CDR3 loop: CASSGLAGPYEQYF.

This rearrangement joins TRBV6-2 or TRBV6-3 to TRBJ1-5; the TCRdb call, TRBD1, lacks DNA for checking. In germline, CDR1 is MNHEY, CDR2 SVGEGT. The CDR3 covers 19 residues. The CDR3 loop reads CASSYRFGQGLNSNQPQHF.

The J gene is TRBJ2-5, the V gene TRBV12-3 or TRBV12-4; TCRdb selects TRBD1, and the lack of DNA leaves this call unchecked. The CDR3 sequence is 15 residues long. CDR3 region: CASSGATILQETQYF.

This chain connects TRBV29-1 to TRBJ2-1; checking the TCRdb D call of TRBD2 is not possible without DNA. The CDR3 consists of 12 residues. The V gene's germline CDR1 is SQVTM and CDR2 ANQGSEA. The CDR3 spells CSVMRDYNEQFF.

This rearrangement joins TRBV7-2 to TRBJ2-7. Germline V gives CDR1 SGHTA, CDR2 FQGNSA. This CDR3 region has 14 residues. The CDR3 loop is CASSLGHGYYEQYF.